This T cell receptor beta chain is from a study of blood T cell repertoires in COVID-19 (dated by TCRdb to about 2020). The study in broad terms: The collaborator samples originated in the United States, Italy and Spain and spanned the acute and convalescent phases of COVID-19. The material from the prospective study consisted of cDNA or gDNA derived from T cells, B-cell-depleted T cells, or PBMCs. Deeply sampled blood TCRbeta repertoires from subjects exposed to, actively infected with, or recovered from COVID-19 were included in the dataset. The repertoires were released in a freely available public database intended as a resource for research on the immune response to SARS-CoV-2. The samples were drawn from two sources: the first 160 participants of the ongoing ImmuneRACE study, and over 950 subjects contributed by 6 global collaborators. A de-identified subject ID, COVID-19 status, age in years and sex were almost always included in the sample metadata. Where available, HLA class I and class II types were obtained from metadata supplied by the sample provider rather than from assay-based typing. The investigation overall reported the following: The quantity of clinical and demographic metadata differed by source and by participant and was supplied without curation.

TCRbeta CDR3 regions were amplified from genomic DNA by means of the immunoSEQ Assay, a bias-controlled multiplex PCR. In the original analysis: The number of nucleated cells in each sample was estimated from the amplification of reference gene primers within the assay. To quantify the absolute abundance of each unique TCRbeta CDR3 rearrangement, sequence reads were collapsed and filtered. Productive Simpson clonality was computed per sample as the square root of Simpson's diversity index over productive rearrangements. Imported from immuneACCESS, the table was reduced by TCRdb to in-frame sequences with V and J called. These copies leave out some clones; in studies compared against another copy, an unresolved V gene accounts for under half, and the cause of the remainder is not known. V and J calls and clone size follow that table, whereas D and trimming were derived from the DNA. The sample records 210,000 or so clones, about 83% of which are singletons. Clones ranked in the top ten supply 4.8% of the sample.

Enrolling through a virtual design, the prospective study's participants ranged in age from roughly 18 to 100 years and lived across roughly 23 United States geographic areas. In the prospective study, cohorts were assigned on the basis of participant-reported clinical history obtained from a screening survey and a study questionnaire. A participant counted as exposed if, within 2 weeks of entering the study, that participant had been in contact with someone who had a PCR-confirmed or clinician-diagnosed COVID-19 case. Each participant in the prospective study had whole blood, serum and a nasopharyngeal or oropharyngeal swab collected by mobile phlebotomists. Prospective study participants could optionally give additional blood draws and questionnaires over an approximately 2-month period. Before DNA extraction, prospective study blood samples were shipped either frozen or at room temperature.

Points on this clone: Its binding antigen is unknown. Base qualities are not provided; no much larger clone lies one nucleotide away.

Counted from cysteine to phenylalanine, this CDR3 has 13 amino acids. Solely the CDR3 DNA is kept, with 39 bases framed from the first base. Germline trimming amounts to 7 bases on V and 3 bases on J, with 6 as the count of junction bases outside the gene matches. CDR1 SGHRS and CDR2 YFSETQ are derived from the germline V gene. This TCR was recovered from a woman aged 45 to 65 who had been exposed to COVID-19. Recombination joined TRBV5-1 with TRBJ2-5, with 7 junctional bases fitting TRBD1. The sequenced sample consisted of PBMCs or T cells enriched from blood (not recorded which). The sequence in DNA is TGCGCCAGCGATCCGACAGGGAAAGAGACCCAGTACTTC. The encoded protein is CASDPTGKETQYF.